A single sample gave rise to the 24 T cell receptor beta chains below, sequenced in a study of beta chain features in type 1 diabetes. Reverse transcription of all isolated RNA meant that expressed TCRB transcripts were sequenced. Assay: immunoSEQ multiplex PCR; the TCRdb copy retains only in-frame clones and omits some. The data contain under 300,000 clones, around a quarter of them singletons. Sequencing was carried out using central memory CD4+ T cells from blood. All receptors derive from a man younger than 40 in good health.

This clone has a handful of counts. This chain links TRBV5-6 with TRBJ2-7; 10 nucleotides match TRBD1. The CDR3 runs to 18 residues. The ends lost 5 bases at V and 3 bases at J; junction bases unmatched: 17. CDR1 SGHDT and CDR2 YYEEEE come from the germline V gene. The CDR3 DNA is TGTGCCAGCAGAGCCGGGACAGGGGAAAGCGGGTCTTTCTACGAGCAGTACTTC. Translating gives CASRAGTGESGSFYEQYF.

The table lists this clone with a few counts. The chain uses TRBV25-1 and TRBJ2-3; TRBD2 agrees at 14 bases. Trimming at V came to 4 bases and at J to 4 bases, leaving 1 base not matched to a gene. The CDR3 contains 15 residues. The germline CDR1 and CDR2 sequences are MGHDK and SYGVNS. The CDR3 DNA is TGTGCCAGCAGTGGACTAGCGGGGGGGCCAGATACGCAGTATTTT. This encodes CASSGLAGGPDTQYF.

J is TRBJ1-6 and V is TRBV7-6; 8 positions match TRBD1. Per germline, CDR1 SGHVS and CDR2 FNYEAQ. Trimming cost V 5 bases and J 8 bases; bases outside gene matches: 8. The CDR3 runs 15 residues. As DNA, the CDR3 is TGTGCCAGCAGCCTGTCCGGGACAGGCGATTCACCCCTCCACTTT. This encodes CASSLSGTGDSPLHF. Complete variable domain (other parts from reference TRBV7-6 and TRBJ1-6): GAGVSQSPRYKVTKRGQDVALRCDPISGHVSLYWYRQALGQGPEFLTYFNYEAQQDKSGLPNDRFSAERPEGSISTLTIQRTEQRDSAMYRCASSLSGTGDSPLHFGNGTRLTVT.

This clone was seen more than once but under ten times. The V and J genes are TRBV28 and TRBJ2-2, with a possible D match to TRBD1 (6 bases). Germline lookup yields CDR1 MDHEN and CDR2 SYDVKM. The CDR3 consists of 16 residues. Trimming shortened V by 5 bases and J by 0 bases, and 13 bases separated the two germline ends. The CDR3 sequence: CASSPAGTTNTGELFF. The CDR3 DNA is TGTGCCAGCAGTCCCGCCGGGACAACGAACACCGGGGAGCTGTTTTTT.

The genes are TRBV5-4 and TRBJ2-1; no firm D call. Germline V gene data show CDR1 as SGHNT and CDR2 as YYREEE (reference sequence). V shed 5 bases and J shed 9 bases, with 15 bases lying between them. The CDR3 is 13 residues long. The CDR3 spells CASRSWLGSEQFF. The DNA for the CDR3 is TGTGCCAGCAGGTCTTGGCTGGGTAGTGAGCAGTTCTTC. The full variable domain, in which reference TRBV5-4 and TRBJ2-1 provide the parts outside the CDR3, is ETGVTQSPTHLIKTRGQQVTLRCSSQSGHNTVSWYQQALGQGPQFIFQYYREEENGRGNFPPRFSGLQFPNYSSELNVNALELDDSALYLCASRSWLGSEQFFGPGTRLTVL.

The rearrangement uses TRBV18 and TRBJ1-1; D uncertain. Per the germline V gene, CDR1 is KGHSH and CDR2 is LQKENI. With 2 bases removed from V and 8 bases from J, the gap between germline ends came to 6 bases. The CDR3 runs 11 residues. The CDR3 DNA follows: TGTGCCAGCTCACCAGAACAGGAAGCTTTCTTT. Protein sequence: CASSPEQEAFF.

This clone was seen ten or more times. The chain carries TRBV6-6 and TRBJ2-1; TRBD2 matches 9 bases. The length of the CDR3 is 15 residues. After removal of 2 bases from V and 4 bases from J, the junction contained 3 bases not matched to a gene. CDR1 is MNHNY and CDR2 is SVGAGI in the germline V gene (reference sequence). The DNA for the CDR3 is TGTGCCAGCAGTTACCCTAGCGGGAATTACAATGAGCAGTTCTTC. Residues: CASSYPSGNYNEQFF.

This CDR3 reads CASSEAVSGGGELFF. For the CDR3, the DNA is TGTGCCAGCAGTGAAGCGGTTAGCGGAGGCGGGGAGCTGTTTTTT. V is TRBV2 and J is TRBJ2-2, with a weak D call TRBD2 (6 bases). The germline gives CDR1 SNHLY, CDR2 FYNNEI. The CDR3 has 15 residues. Trimming removed 0 bases at V and 7 bases at J, with 12 bases between.

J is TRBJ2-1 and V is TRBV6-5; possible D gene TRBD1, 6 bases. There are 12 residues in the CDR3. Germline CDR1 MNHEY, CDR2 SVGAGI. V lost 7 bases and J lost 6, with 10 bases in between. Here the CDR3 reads CASTRGGNEQFF. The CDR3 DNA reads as TGTGCCAGCACCAGGGGTGGCAATGAGCAGTTCTTC.

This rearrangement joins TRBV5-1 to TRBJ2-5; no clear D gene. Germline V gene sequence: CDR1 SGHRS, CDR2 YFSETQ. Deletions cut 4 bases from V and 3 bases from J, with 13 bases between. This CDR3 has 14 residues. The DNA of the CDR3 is TGCGCCAGCAGCCGTTCCCCGGGCGAAGAGACCCAGTACTTC. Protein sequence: CASSRSPGEETQYF.

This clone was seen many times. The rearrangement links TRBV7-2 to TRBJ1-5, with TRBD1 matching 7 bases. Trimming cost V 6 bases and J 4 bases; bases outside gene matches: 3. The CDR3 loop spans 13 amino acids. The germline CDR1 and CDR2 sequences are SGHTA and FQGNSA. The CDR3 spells CASSQGVNQPQHF. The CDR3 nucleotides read TGTGCCAGCAGTCAGGGGGTGAATCAGCCCCAGCATTTT.

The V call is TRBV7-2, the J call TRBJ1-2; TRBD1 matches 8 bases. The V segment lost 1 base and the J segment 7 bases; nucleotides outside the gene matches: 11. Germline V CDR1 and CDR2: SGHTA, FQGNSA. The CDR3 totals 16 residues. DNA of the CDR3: TGTGCCAGCAGCTTAGGCACGACAGGGGTAAAGAGTGGCTACACCTTC. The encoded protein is CASSLGTTGVKSGYTF.

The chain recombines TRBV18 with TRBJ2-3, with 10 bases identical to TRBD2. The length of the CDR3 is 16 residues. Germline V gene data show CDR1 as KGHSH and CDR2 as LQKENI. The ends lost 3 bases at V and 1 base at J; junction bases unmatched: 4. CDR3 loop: CASSPSTSGRTDTQYF. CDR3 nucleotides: TGTGCCAGCTCACCCTCGACTAGCGGGCGCACAGATACGCAGTATTTT.

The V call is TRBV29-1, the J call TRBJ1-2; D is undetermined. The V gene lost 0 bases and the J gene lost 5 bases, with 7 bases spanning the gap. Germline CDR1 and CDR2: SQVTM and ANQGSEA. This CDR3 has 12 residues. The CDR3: CSVEEGRYGYTF. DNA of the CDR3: TGCAGCGTTGAAGAGGGAAGATATGGCTACACCTTC.

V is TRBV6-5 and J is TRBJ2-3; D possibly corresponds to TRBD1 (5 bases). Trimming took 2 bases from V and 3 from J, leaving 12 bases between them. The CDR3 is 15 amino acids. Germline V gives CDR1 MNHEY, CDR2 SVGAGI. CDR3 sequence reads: CASSYGSGITDTQYF. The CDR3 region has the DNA TGTGCCAGCAGTTACGGATCAGGGATAACAGATACGCAGTATTTT.

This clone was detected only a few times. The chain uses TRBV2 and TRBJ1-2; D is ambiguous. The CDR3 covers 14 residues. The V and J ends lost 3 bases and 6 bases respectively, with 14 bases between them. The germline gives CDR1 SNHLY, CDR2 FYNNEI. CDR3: CASSEVGPTDGYTF. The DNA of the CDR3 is TGTGCCAGCAGTGAGGTGGGCCCTACCGATGGCTACACCTTC.

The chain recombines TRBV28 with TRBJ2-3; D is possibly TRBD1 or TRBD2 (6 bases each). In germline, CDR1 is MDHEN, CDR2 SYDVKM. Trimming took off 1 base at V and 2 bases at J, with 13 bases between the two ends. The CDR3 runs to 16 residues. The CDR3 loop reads CASSLYGGGFTDTQYF. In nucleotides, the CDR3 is TGTGCCAGCAGTTTATATGGAGGGGGGTTCACAGATACGCAGTATTTT.

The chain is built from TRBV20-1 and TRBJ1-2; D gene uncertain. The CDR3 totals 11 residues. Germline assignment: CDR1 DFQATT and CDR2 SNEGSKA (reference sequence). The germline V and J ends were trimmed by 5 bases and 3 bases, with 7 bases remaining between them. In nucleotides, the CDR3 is TGCAGTGCTCAAACTCACTATGGCTACACCTTC. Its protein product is CSAQTHYGYTF.

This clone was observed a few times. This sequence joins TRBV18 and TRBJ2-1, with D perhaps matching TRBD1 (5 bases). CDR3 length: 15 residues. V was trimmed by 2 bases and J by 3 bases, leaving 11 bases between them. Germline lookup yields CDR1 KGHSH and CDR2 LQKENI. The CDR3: CASSPNTGDYNEQFF. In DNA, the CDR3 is TGTGCCAGCTCACCAAACACAGGCGACTACAATGAGCAGTTCTTC.

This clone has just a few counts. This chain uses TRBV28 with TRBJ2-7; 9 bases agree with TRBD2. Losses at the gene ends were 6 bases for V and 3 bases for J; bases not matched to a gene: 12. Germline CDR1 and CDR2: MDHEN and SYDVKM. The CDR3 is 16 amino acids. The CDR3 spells CASRLTISGRDYEQYF. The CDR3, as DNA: TGTGCCAGCAGGCTAACCATTAGCGGGAGAGACTACGAGCAGTACTTC.

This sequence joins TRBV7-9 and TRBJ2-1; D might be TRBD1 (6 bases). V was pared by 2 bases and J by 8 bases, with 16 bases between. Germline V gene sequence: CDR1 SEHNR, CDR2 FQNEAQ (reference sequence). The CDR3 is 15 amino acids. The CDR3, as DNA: TGTGCCAGCAGCTTAATGGGGACAAATGGGGATGAGCAGTTCTTC. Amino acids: CASSLMGTNGDEQFF.

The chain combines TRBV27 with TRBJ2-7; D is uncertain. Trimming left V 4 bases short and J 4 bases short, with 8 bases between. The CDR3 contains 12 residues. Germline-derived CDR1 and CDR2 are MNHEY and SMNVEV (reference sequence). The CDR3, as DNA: TGTGCCAGCAGTTCACTCGCGTACGAGCAGTACTTC. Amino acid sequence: CASSSLAYEQYF.

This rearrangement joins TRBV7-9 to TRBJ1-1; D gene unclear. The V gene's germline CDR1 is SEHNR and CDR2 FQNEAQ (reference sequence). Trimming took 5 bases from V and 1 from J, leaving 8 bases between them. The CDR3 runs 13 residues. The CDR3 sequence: CASSRNWNTEAFF. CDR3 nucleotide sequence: TGTGCCAGCAGCAGGAATTGGAACACTGAAGCTTTCTTT.

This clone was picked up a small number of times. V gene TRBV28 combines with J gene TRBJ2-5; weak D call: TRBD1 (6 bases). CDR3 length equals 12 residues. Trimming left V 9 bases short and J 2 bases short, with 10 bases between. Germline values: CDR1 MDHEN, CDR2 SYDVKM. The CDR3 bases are TGTGCCAGTAGACAGGCACAAGAGACCCAGTACTTC. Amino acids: CASRQAQETQYF.